This T cell receptor (beta chain) was profiled in a study of T-cell reconstitution after alpha-beta-depleted transplantation in children (dated by TCRdb to about 2016). Background for the entire study: Using TCR repertoire profiling, the study quantitatively followed how T-cell immune reconstitution unfolded in children after TCRalphabeta/CD19-depleted allogeneic hematopoietic cell transplantation. General study outcomes and caveats: The apparently early alphabetaT-cell count recovery about two months after transplant was reportedly dependent on only several hundred rapidly expanded clones derived from non-depleted graft cells. In some patients, the high TCRbeta diversity seen at day 60 was put down to recipient T cells and intrathymic progenitors that had survived conditioning. Over the following months the frequencies of hyperexpanded clones went down, and after one year T-cell counts and TCRbeta diversity were mostly credited to newly produced T cells.

The CDR3, cysteine through phenylalanine, is 15 amino acids long. Only the CDR3 part of the read is kept: 45 bases, read in frame from the first base. CDR1 and CDR2, looked up from the germline V gene, are SQVTM and ANQGSEA. V lost 4 bases and J lost 2 bases, and the count of bases not matched to a germline gene is 8. The sample's treatment or condition label is to be understood as: allogeneic hematopoietic cell transplantation with graft depleted of TCRalphabeta T cells and CD19 B cells. The transplant recipients were children given TCRalphabeta/CD19-depleted allogeneic hematopoietic cell grafts. Libraries came from PCR. TCRdb lists the instrument as Illumina HiSeq 2500. To normalize quantification of the TCRbeta repertoire, the TCR libraries were built with molecular barcoding that relied on unique molecular identifiers. TCRdb reanalyzed the raw reads on its own, using fastp at Q25 for trimming and MiXCR for clone calling, and kept in-frame beta chains. Under each unique CDR3 protein, matching rows form one entry showing the most common genes and DNA. For this sample the table gives some 440,000 distinct CDR3 sequences, of which around 15% were detected only once. The top ten clones comprise 29% of the sample.

Regarding this clonotype: This clone's antigen is unknown. The input lacks base qualities; no much larger clone sits a single base away.

The chain employs TRBV29-1 and TRBJ2-5; TRBD1 fits 9 bases in the junction. This TCR came from a boy younger than two who had a stem cell transplant for Wiskott-Aldrich syndrome, so the T cells may come from the graft donor. Material: PBMCs, mostly from graft donor cells, obtained 360 days after TCRalphabeta/CD19-depleted stem cell transplant. Here the CDR3 is given as CSVGGQGIGQETQYF. The bases read TGCAGCGTTGGCGGACAGGGGATTGGGCAAGAGACCCAGTACTTC.